One sample yielded the 18 T cell receptor beta chains listed below, sequenced in a study of control samples from healthy donors and cancer patients. Sequenced by immunoSEQ multiplex PCR; TCRdb stores in-frame clones only, minus some. The data hold around 120,000 clones, with roughly 93% observed a single time. Material: blood. The receptors shown here come from a man aged 25 to 40 in good health.

This rearrangement joins TRBV5-6 to TRBJ2-3; the D is unclear. V shed 5 bases and J shed 5 bases, with 18 bases lying between them. Germline CDR1 SGHDT, CDR2 YYEEEE. The CDR3 loop spans 15 amino acids. CDR3 loop: CASRTITQPRDTQYF. The CDR3 bases are TGTGCCAGCAGAACTATCACTCAGCCGAGAGATACGCAGTATTTT. Together with reference TRBV5-6 and TRBJ2-3, the CDR3 gives the full variable domain: DAGVTQSPTHLIKTRGQQVTLRCSPKSGHDTVSWYQQALGQGPQFIFQYYEEEERQRGNFPDRFSGHQFPNYSSELNVNALLLGDSALYLCASRTITQPRDTQYFGPGTRLTVL.

The J gene is TRBJ1-2, the V gene TRBV9; no clear D. Germline V CDR1 and CDR2: SGDLS, YYNGEE. The length of the CDR3 is 13 residues. V was shortened by 2 bases and J by 6 bases, with 11 bases between the two germline ends. CDR3 sequence: CASSVTTGHGYTF. Here the CDR3 DNA reads TGTGCCAGCAGCGTGACGACTGGGCATGGCTACACCTTC.

The chain is built from TRBV18 and TRBJ1-1; D gene uncertain. V shed 2 bases and J shed 3 bases, with 7 bases lying between them. CDR3 size: 13 residues. Germline V gene lookup returns CDR1 KGHSH and CDR2 LQKENI. CDR3 nucleotides: TGTGCCAGCTCACCAACGGTGGACACTGAAGCTTTCTTT. It specifies CASSPTVDTEAFF.

The rearrangement links TRBV29-1 to TRBJ2-2; D unresolved. The V gene lost 3 bases and the J gene lost 4 bases, with 12 bases spanning the gap. The CDR3 is 14 amino acids. CDR1 and CDR2 from the germline V gene are SQVTM and ANQGSEA. CDR3 sequence: CSVDLVGSTGELFF. The CDR3 DNA reads as TGCAGCGTTGACCTGGTCGGATCCACCGGGGAGCTGTTTTTT.

In DNA, the CDR3 is TGTGCCAGCGGAAATGCCGGACCCAACACCGGGGAGCTGTTTTTT. Translation gives CASGNAGPNTGELFF. This chain joins TRBV6-5 and TRBJ2-2; D is ambiguous. Trimming pared 8 bases from V and 2 bases from J, leaving 15 bases between. The CDR3 contains 15 residues. The germline CDR1 and CDR2 sequences are MNHEY and SVGAGI.

The genes are TRBV2 and TRBJ1-5; TRBD1 aligns across 10 bases. The V gene end was trimmed by 6 bases and the J gene end by 2 bases; junction bases not matched to a gene: 10. The germline V gene encodes CDR1 SNHLY and CDR2 FYNNEI. The CDR3 sequence is 17 residues long. The CDR3 DNA sequence: TGTGCCAGCAGGCCCGGGACAGGGGTTCGGGGCAATCAGCCCCAGCATTTT. Protein: CASRPGTGVRGNQPQHF.

This rearrangement joins TRBV2 to TRBJ1-1, with 7 bases identical to TRBD1. V shed 6 bases and J 4 bases; nucleotides not matched to a gene: 8. Germline lookup yields CDR1 SNHLY and CDR2 FYNNEI. This CDR3 is built from 14 residues. The CDR3 reads CASSPIQGGTEAFF. CDR3 DNA: TGTGCCAGCAGCCCTATTCAGGGGGGCACTGAAGCTTTCTTT.

V and J are TRBV7-3 and TRBJ1-1; D remains unclear. Trimming took 4 bases from V and 3 from J, leaving 9 bases between them. CDR3 size: 13 residues. Germline V gene lookup returns CDR1 SGHTA and CDR2 FQGTGA. CDR3 residues: CASSSRWDTEAFF. In DNA, the CDR3 is TGTGCCAGCAGCTCCCGGTGGGACACTGAAGCTTTCTTT.

The chain has TRBV7-2 and TRBJ2-1, with 15 nucleotides matching TRBD2. V shed 5 bases and J 2 bases; nucleotides not matched to a gene: 4. Per germline, CDR1 SGHTA and CDR2 FQGNSA. The CDR3 is made up of 17 amino acids. CDR3 in DNA: TGTGCCAGCAGCCCCTGGACTAGCGGGGGGGCCTACAATGAGCAGTTCTTC. Translated, it gives CASSPWTSGGAYNEQFF. Together with reference TRBV7-2 and TRBJ2-1, the CDR3 gives the full variable domain: GAGVSQSPSNKVTEKGKDVELRCDPISGHTALYWYRQSLGQGLEFLIYFQGNSAPDKSGLPSDRFSAERTGGSVSTLTIQRTQQEDSAVYLCASSPWTSGGAYNEQFFGPGTRLTVL.

The DNA for the CDR3 is TGTGCCAGCAGTCCAGGGGTTGAAGCTTTCTTT. Protein product: CASSPGVEAFF. This chain links TRBV6-6 with TRBJ1-1; tentative D call: TRBD1 (6 bases). The CDR3 covers 11 residues. Germline assignment: CDR1 MNHNY and CDR2 SVGAGI (reference sequence). V lost 5 bases, J lost 7 bases, and 8 bases lay in between.

A few counts support this clone. Germline is not matched at one junction end, which may reflect a read error. The chain combines TRBV7-9 with TRBJ2-5; D is undetermined. Germline V CDR1 and CDR2: SEHNR, FQNEAQ (reference sequence). This CDR3 has 14 residues. CDR3 nucleotides: TGTGCCAGCAGCTCGGTCCCCCCGCAAGAGATCCAGTACTTC. Protein sequence: CASSSVPPQEIQYF.

This clone showed up just once. J is TRBJ2-7 and V is TRBV2, with 10 nucleotides matching TRBD1. The CDR3 length is 14 residues. V shed 5 bases, J shed 3 bases, and the junction held 4 bases outside the gene matches. CDR1 SNHLY and CDR2 FYNNEI come from the germline V gene. The CDR3 region has the DNA TGTGCCAGCAGTTACCGGGACAGGGGCTACGAGCAGTACTTC. This sequence encodes CASSYRDRGYEQYF. The whole variable domain, filled in from reference TRBV2 and TRBJ2-7, reads EPEVTQTPSHQVTQMGQEVILRCVPISNHLYFYWYRQILGQKVEFLVSFYNNEISEKSEIFDDQFSVERPDGSNFTLKIRSTKLEDSAMYFCASSYRDRGYEQYFGPGTRLTVT.

The chain is built from TRBV7-9 and TRBJ1-1; perhaps TRBD1 as D (5 bases). Trimming left V 1 base short and J 4 bases short, with 7 bases between. Germline V gene data show CDR1 as SEHNR and CDR2 as FQNEAQ (reference sequence). This CDR3 region has 13 residues. The CDR3 DNA is TGTGCCAGCAGCTTAGGACAGAGCACTGAAGCTTTCTTT. Encoded protein: CASSLGQSTEAFF.

This clone was seen only once. Other DNA sequences of this sample code for an identical CDR3. This chain joins TRBV19 and TRBJ1-1; D possibly corresponds to TRBD1 (5 bases). V lost 8 bases, J lost 2 bases, and 9 bases lay in between. The CDR3 runs to 12 residues. Germline V gene sequence: CDR1 LNHDA, CDR2 SQIVND (reference sequence). The DNA for the CDR3 is TGTGCCAGTGGCAGGGCTAACACTGAAGCTTTCTTT. Protein product: CASGRANTEAFF.

The chain recombines TRBV7-9 with TRBJ2-1; 10 bases match TRBD2. V trimming: 5 bases; J trimming: 10 bases; junction bases outside the gene matches: 8. In germline, CDR1 is SEHNR, CDR2 FQNEAQ (reference sequence). This CDR3 is built from 14 residues. In DNA form, the CDR3 reads TGTGCCAGCAGCCGCACACTAGCGGGGTTAGAGCAGTTCTTC. Its translation is CASSRTLAGLEQFF.

This chain uses TRBV6-2 or TRBV6-3 with TRBJ1-4; possibly TRBD1 for D (5 bases). Germline values: CDR1 MNHEY, CDR2 SVGEGT. The germline V and J ends were trimmed by 6 bases and 8 bases, with 16 bases remaining between them. The CDR3 length is 14 residues. The chain's CDR3 is CASSRSGDGEKLFF. As DNA, the CDR3 is TGTGCCAGCAGCCGCTCTGGGGACGGCGAAAAACTGTTTTTT.

The V and J genes are TRBV12-5 and TRBJ1-3; TRBD1 might be the D (6 bases). The V end lost 0 bases, the J end lost 4 bases, and 13 bases lay between the germline ends. CDR1 is LGHNT and CDR2 is FRNRAP in the germline V gene. This CDR3 spans 16 amino acids. CDR3 in amino acids: CASGLVGGGSGNTIYF. The CDR3 DNA reads TGTGCTAGTGGTTTGGTAGGTGGGGGCTCGGGAAACACCATATATTTT.

The genes are TRBV18 and TRBJ1-3; no clear D. Germline lookup yields CDR1 KGHSH and CDR2 LQKENI. Trimming pared 5 bases from V and 8 bases from J, leaving 13 bases between. The CDR3 runs to 13 residues. DNA for the CDR3: TGTGCCAGCTCAACCCGTGAGGGAGACACCATATATTTT. It is translated as CASSTREGDTIYF. The full variable domain, with the rest looked up from reference TRBV18 and TRBJ1-3, is NAGVMQNPRHLVRRRGQEARLRCSPMKGHSHVYWYRQLPEEGLKFMVYLQKENIIDESGMPKERFSAEFPKEGPSILRIQQVVRGDSAAYFCASSTREGDTIYFGEGSWLTVV.